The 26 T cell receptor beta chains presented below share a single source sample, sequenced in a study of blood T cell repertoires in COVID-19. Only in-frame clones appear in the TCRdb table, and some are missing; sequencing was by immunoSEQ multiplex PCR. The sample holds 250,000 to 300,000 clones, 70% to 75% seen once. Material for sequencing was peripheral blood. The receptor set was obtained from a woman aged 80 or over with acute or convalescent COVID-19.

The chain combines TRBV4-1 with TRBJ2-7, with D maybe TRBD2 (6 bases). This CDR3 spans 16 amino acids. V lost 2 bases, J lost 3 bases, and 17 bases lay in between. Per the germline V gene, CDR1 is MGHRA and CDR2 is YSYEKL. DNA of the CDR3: TGCGCCAGCAGCCAATTCGCGGGAAGGCACCTCTACGAGCAGTACTTC. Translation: CASSQFAGRHLYEQYF.

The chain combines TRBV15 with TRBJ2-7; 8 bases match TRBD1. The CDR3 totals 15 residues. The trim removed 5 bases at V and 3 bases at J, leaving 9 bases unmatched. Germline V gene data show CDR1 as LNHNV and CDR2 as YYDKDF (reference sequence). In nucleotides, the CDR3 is TGTGCCACCAGCTCAGGACAGGGAGCACTCTACGAGCAGTACTTC. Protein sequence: CATSSGQGALYEQYF.

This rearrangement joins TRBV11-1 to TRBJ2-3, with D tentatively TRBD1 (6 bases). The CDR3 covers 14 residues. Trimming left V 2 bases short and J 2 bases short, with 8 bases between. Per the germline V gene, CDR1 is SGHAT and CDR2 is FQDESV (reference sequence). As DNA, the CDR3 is TGTGCCAGCAGCTTAAGGGGGAACACAGATACGCAGTATTTT. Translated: CASSLRGNTDTQYF.

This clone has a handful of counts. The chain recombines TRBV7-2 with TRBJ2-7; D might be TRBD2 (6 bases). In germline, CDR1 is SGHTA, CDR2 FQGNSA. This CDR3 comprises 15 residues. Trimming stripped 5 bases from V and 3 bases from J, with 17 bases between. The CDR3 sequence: CASSPVPGLHYEQYF. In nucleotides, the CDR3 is TGTGCCAGCAGCCCAGTGCCGGGACTCCACTACGAGCAGTACTTC.

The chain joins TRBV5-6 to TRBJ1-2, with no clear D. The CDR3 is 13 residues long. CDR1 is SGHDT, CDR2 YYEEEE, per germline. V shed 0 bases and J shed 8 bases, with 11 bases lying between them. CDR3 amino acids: CASSLGGNRGYTF. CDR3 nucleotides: TGTGCCAGCAGCTTGGGAGGTAATAGGGGCTACACCTTC.

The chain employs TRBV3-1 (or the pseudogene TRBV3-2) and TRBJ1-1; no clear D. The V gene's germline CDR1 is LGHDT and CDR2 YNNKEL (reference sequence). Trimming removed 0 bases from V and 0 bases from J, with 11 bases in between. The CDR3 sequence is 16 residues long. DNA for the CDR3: TGTGCCAGCAGCCAAGAAGGGAGGGTCATGAACACTGAAGCTTTCTTT. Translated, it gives CASSQEGRVMNTEAFF.

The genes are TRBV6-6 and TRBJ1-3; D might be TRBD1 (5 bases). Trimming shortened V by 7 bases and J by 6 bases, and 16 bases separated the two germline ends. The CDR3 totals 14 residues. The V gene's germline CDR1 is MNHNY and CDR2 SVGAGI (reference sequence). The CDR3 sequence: CASTLGGRVNTIYF. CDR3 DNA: TGTGCCAGCACCCTGGGGGGAAGGGTAAACACCATATATTTT.

CDR3 nucleotides: TGTGCCAGCAGTCTAGCGGGGGGCTGGGGTAATGAGCAGTTCTTC. This codes for CASSLAGGWGNEQFF. The J gene is TRBJ2-1, the V gene TRBV6-5; 11 positions agree with TRBD2. CDR3 length: 15 amino acids. Germline V gene lookup returns CDR1 MNHEY and CDR2 SVGAGI. With 5 bases clipped from V and 7 bases from J, the junction kept 7 bases outside the gene matches.

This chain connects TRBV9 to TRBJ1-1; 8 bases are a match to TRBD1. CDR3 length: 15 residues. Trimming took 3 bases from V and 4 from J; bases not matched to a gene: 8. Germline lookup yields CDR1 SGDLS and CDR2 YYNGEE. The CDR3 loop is CASSAGLQGGTEAFF. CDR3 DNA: TGTGCCAGCAGCGCCGGCCTACAGGGGGGCACTGAAGCTTTCTTT.

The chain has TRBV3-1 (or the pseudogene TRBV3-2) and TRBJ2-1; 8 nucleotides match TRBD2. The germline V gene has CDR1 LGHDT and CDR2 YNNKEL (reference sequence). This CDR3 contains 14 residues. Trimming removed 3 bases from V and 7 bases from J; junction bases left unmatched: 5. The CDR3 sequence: CASSHLAGRNEQFF. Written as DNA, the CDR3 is TGTGCCAGCAGCCATTTAGCGGGAAGGAATGAGCAGTTCTTC.

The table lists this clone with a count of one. The CDR3 loop reads CASSSRSQPGGSETQYF. The CDR3 region has the DNA TGTGCCAGCAGCTCCCGCTCGCAGCCGGGAGGGAGTGAGACCCAGTACTTC. The gene calls are TRBV7-6 and TRBJ2-5, with 8 bases fitting TRBD2. V lost 4 bases and J lost 5; bases outside the gene matches: 15. This CDR3 contains 17 residues. The germline gives CDR1 SGHVS, CDR2 FNYEAQ.

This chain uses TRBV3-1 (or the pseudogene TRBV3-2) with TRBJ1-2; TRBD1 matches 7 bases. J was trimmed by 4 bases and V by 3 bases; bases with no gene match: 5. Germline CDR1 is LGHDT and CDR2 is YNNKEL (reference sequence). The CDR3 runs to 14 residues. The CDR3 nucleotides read TGTGCCAGCAGCCACGGGACAGTCGGCTATGGCTACACCTTC. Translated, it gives CASSHGTVGYGYTF.

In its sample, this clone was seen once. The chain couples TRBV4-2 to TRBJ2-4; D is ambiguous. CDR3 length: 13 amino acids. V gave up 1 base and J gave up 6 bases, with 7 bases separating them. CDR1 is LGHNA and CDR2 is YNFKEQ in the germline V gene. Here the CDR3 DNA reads TGTGCCAGCAGCCAAGCACTTCTAAACATTCAGTACTTC. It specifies CASSQALLNIQYF.

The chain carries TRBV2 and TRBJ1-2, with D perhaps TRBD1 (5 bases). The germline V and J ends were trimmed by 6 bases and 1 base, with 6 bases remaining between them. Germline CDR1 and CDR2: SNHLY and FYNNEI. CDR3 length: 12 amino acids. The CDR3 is CASRDINYGYTF. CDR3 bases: TGTGCCAGCAGGGACATTAACTATGGCTACACCTTC.

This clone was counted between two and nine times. The CDR3 DNA reads TGTGCCAGCAGCTTAGGCGGAGGGGTGGGGAACTATGGCTACACCTTC. Encoded protein: CASSLGGGVGNYGYTF. The chain carries TRBV7-2 and TRBJ1-2; tentative D call: TRBD1 (5 bases). Trimming took 1 base from V and 2 from J, leaving 14 bases between them. The CDR3 loop spans 16 amino acids. The germline gives CDR1 SGHTA, CDR2 FQGNSA. The full variable domain, completed using reference TRBV7-2 and TRBJ1-2, is GAGVSQSPSNKVTEKGKDVELRCDPISGHTALYWYRQSLGQGLEFLIYFQGNSAPDKSGLPSDRFSAERTGGSVSTLTIQRTQQEDSAVYLCASSLGGGVGNYGYTFGSGTRLTVV.

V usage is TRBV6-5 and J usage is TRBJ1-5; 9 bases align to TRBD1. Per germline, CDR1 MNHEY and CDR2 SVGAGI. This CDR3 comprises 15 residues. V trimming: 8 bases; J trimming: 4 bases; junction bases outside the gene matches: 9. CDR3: CASARQGTGNQPQHF. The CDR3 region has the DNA TGTGCCAGCGCCCGACAAGGGACAGGGAATCAGCCCCAGCATTTT.

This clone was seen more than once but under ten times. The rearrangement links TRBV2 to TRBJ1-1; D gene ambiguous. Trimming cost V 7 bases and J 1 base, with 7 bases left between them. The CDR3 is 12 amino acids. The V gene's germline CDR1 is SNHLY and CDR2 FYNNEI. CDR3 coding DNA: TGTGCCAGCATAATGAGGAACACTGAAGCTTTCTTT. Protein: CASIMRNTEAFF.

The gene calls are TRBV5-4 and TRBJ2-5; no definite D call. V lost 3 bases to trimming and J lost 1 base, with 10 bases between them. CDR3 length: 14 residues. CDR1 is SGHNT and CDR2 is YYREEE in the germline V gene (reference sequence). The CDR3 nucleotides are TGTGCCAGCAGCTCGCGATCACCCCAAGAGACCCAGTACTTC. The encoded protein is CASSSRSPQETQYF.

CDR3: CASSEQGIMKKLFF. The CDR3 DNA is TGTGCCAGCAGTGAACAGGGGATAATGAAAAAACTGTTTTTT. The V call is TRBV2, the J call TRBJ1-4, with TRBD1 as a possible D gene (6 bases). The CDR3 covers 14 residues. V lost 2 bases and J 9 bases, leaving 13 bases between the germline ends. Germline V gives CDR1 SNHLY, CDR2 FYNNEI.

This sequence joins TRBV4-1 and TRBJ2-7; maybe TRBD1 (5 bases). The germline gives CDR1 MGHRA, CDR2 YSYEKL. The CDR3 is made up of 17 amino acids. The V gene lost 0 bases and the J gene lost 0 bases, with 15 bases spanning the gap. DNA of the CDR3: TGCGCCAGCAGCCAAGATCTTTATCGACAGAGCTCCTACGAGCAGTACTTC. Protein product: CASSQDLYRQSSYEQYF.

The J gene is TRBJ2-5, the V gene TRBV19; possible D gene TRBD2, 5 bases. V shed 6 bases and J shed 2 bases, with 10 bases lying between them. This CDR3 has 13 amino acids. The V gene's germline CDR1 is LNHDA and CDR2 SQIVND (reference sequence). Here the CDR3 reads CASSPDFQETQYF. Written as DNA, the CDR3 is TGTGCCAGTAGCCCGGACTTTCAAGAGACCCAGTACTTC.

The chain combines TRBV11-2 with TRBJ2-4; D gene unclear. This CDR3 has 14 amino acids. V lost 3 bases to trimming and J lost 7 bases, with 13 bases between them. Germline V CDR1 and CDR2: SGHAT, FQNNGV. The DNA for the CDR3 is TGTGCCAGCAGCTTTTCCCCGACTCCTAACATTCAGTACTTC. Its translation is CASSFSPTPNIQYF.

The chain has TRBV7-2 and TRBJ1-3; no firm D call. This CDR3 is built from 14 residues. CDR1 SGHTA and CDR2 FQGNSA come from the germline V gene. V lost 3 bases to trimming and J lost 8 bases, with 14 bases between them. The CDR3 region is CASSFDGVGDTIYF. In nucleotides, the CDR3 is TGTGCCAGCAGCTTCGACGGAGTAGGAGACACCATATATTTT.

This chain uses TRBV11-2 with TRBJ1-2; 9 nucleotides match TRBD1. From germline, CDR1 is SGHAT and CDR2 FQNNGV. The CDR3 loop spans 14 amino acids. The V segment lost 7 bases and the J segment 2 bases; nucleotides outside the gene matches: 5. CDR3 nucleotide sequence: TGTGCCAGCACCGGACAGGGGAGCAACTATGGCTACACCTTC. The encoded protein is CASTGQGSNYGYTF.

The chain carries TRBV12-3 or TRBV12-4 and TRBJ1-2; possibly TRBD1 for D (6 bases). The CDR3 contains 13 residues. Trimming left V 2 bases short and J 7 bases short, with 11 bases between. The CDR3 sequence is CASSLRDNSGYTF. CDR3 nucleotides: TGTGCCAGCAGTTTAAGGGACAATTCTGGCTACACCTTC.

The CDR3 region has the DNA TGTGCCAGCAGCCAACTAGCGGGAGCGAACGAGCAGTACTTC. This sequence encodes CASSQLAGANEQYF. The chain employs TRBV3-1 (or the pseudogene TRBV3-2) and TRBJ2-7; 10 bases map to TRBD2. Germline lookup yields CDR1 LGHDT and CDR2 YNNKEL (reference sequence). This CDR3 comprises 14 residues. V was clipped by 2 bases and J by 5 bases; unmatched bases: 3.